These 26 T cell receptor beta chains originate from one sample sequenced in a study of T cells in localized non-small cell lung cancer. Sequencing used immunoSEQ multiplex PCR; TCRdb keeps in-frame clones, though not all of them. The table has about 32,000 clones, approximately 85% seen once; the top ten hold around 4%. The source was peripheral blood mononuclear cells, collected before any cancer treatment. Every receptor here comes from a woman aged 40-75 years with stage III lung adenocarcinoma.

This clone occurred once. The gene calls are TRBV5-4 and TRBJ2-1; 12 positions match TRBD1. This CDR3 has 18 residues. Germline CDR1 reads SGHNT; CDR2 reads YYREEE (reference sequence). Trimming took 3 bases from V and 7 from J; bases not matched to a gene: 14. The CDR3 region is CASSSGTGGVVPSNEQFF. As DNA, the CDR3 is TGTGCCAGCAGCTCCGGGACAGGGGGCGTTGTCCCTTCTAATGAGCAGTTCTTC.

J is TRBJ2-1 and V is TRBV6-1; TRBD2 agrees at 10 bases. The CDR3 covers 15 residues. Germline CDR1 and CDR2: MNHNS and SASEGT. J gave up 4 bases and V 4 bases, and 4 bases lay outside the gene matches. The CDR3 DNA is TGTGCCAGCAGTGGGGCTAGCGGGAGATACAATGAGCAGTTCTTC. Translating gives CASSGASGRYNEQFF.

This chain links TRBV11-2 with TRBJ2-2; D is possibly TRBD1 (6 bases). Germline V lookup: CDR1 SGHAT, CDR2 FQNNGV. The V end was cut by 5 bases, the J end by 6 bases, with 13 bases between. This CDR3 region has 14 residues. This CDR3 reads CASSGGDRPGELFF. CDR3 bases: TGTGCCAGCAGCGGTGGAGACAGGCCCGGGGAGCTGTTTTTT.

This sequence joins TRBV11-3 and TRBJ2-3, with TRBD2 matching 9 bases. The CDR3 has 16 residues. CDR1 SGHNT and CDR2 YENEEA come from the germline V gene. J gave up 3 bases and V 4 bases, and 8 bases lay outside the gene matches. The CDR3 coding sequence is TGTGCCAGCAGCTCACGGGGGAGCGGGGGGACAGATACGCAGTATTTT. Amino acids: CASSSRGSGGTDTQYF.

The chain recombines TRBV2 with TRBJ2-4, with a possible D match to TRBD1 (6 bases). V shed 6 bases and J shed 6 bases, with 12 bases lying between them. From germline, CDR1 is SNHLY and CDR2 FYNNEI. The CDR3 totals 13 residues. CDR3 amino acids: CASRAQGSNIQYF. In DNA, the CDR3 is TGTGCCAGCAGGGCACAGGGCTCAAACATTCAGTACTTC.

The chain couples TRBV6-1 to TRBJ2-4; 12 nucleotides agree with TRBD2. This CDR3 has 20 amino acids. From germline, CDR1 is MNHNS and CDR2 SASEGT. V dropped 2 bases and J dropped 0; count of bases not matched to a gene: 11. CDR3 DNA sequence: TGTGCCAGCAGTGAATGGGACTCTAGCGGGGGGGACCTAGCCAAAAACATTCAGTACTTC. It is translated as CASSEWDSSGGDLAKNIQYF.

The V gene is TRBV7-3, the J gene TRBJ2-1; D is possibly TRBD2 (5 bases). This CDR3 is built from 17 residues. The V end lost 1 base, the J end lost 0 bases, and 13 bases lay between the germline ends. The germline gives CDR1 SGHTA, CDR2 FQGTGA. This chain's CDR3 is CASSLSGLGSSYNEQFF. The CDR3 DNA follows: TGTGCCAGCAGCTTAAGCGGACTGGGGAGCTCCTACAATGAGCAGTTCTTC.

The V gene is TRBV2, the J gene TRBJ2-5; D gene uncertain. This CDR3 region has 13 residues. Per germline, CDR1 SNHLY and CDR2 FYNNEI. With 6 bases removed from V and 3 bases from J, the gap between germline ends came to 11 bases. CDR3 amino acids: CASRAPLKETQYF. As DNA, the CDR3 is TGTGCCAGCAGGGCACCACTCAAAGAGACCCAGTACTTC.

This chain uses TRBV27 with TRBJ2-7; D is unresolved. Germline V gene lookup returns CDR1 MNHEY and CDR2 SMNVEV (reference sequence). CDR3 length: 13 amino acids. V lost 6 bases and J lost 8, with 17 bases in between. The CDR3 is CASRATPGVKQYF. The DNA for the CDR3 is TGTGCCAGCAGAGCCACCCCGGGTGTCAAGCAGTACTTC.

About this clone itself: In the same sample, other DNA sequences code for this CDR3. This sequence joins TRBV6-1 and TRBJ2-4; tentatively, D is TRBD1 or TRBD2 (6 bases each). Germline V lookup: CDR1 MNHNS, CDR2 SASEGT. The V gene lost 6 bases and the J gene lost 8 bases, with 8 bases spanning the gap. The CDR3 runs to 11 residues. In DNA, the CDR3 is TGTGCCAGCAGGGAGGGGGACATTCAGTACTTC. It specifies CASREGDIQYF.

The rearrangement links TRBV4-3 to TRBJ1-6; TRBD1 aligns across 7 bases. The V gene's germline CDR1 is LGHNA and CDR2 YSLEER. Trimming at V came to 3 bases and at J to 7 bases, leaving 6 bases not matched to a gene. This CDR3 is 15 amino acids long. Here the CDR3 DNA reads TGCGCCAGCAGCCAGGATTTGACAGGGAATTCACCCCTCCACTTT. The encoded protein is CASSQDLTGNSPLHF.

The V call is TRBV19, the J call TRBJ2-6; D tentatively reads TRBD1 or TRBD2 (6 bases each). V shed 3 bases and J shed 4 bases, with 13 bases lying between them. The CDR3 has 16 residues. Germline-derived CDR1 and CDR2 are LNHDA and SQIVND (reference sequence). The CDR3 spells CASSMGGRRGANVLTF. The CDR3 DNA is TGTGCCAGTAGTATGGGGGGCCGGCGAGGGGCCAACGTCCTGACTTTC.

This clone was counted between two and nine times. J is TRBJ1-6 and V is TRBV6-6, with D perhaps TRBD1 (5 bases). Germline values: CDR1 MNHNY, CDR2 SVGAGI (reference sequence). This CDR3 contains 13 residues. Trimming shortened V by 6 bases and J by 10 bases, and 13 bases separated the two germline ends. CDR3 nucleotides: TGTGCCAGCAGGGGGGGACTTTGGTCACCCCTCCACTTT. It codes for CASRGGLWSPLHF.

This chain uses TRBV29-1 with TRBJ1-4; D unclear. The V end was cut by 3 bases, the J end by 3 bases, with 5 bases between. Germline CDR1 reads SQVTM; CDR2 reads ANQGSEA. The CDR3 sequence is 12 residues long. The CDR3 sequence: CSVESANEKLFF. CDR3 DNA sequence: TGCAGCGTTGAGTCAGCTAATGAAAAACTGTTTTTT.

V usage is TRBV6-5 and J usage is TRBJ2-7, with a possible D match to TRBD1 (6 bases). The germline V gene has CDR1 MNHEY and CDR2 SVGAGI. V lost 6 bases to trimming and J lost 0 bases, with 12 bases between them. The CDR3 runs 14 residues. The CDR3 reads CASSSGTLSYEQYF. DNA of the CDR3: TGTGCCAGCAGCTCCGGGACACTCTCCTACGAGCAGTACTTC.

V and J are TRBV5-4 and TRBJ2-5; 9 bases map to TRBD2. Per the germline V gene, CDR1 is SGHNT and CDR2 is YYREEE (reference sequence). The V and J ends lost 0 bases and 5 bases, in that order; junction bases with no gene match: 8. The CDR3 extends over 16 amino acids. CDR3 DNA sequence: TGTGCCAGCAGCTTGGCTGCGGGGGGGCCGGGGGAGACCCAGTACTTC. This translates into CASSLAAGGPGETQYF.

With respect to this clone: One end of the junction is discordant with germline, which a read error may explain. The chain is built from TRBV29-1 and TRBJ1-4, with 7 bases that match TRBD1. This CDR3 is built from 14 residues. The germline CDR1 and CDR2 sequences are SQVTM and ANQGSEA. The CDR3 is CSAEGGAGNEKLFF. The CDR3 bases are TGCAGCGCTGAAGGGGGCGCCGGGAATGAAAAACTGTTTTTT.

CDR3 region: CASSQRGRYGYTF. The CDR3 DNA reads TGTGCCAGCAGCCAGAGAGGGCGCTATGGCTACACCTTC. This chain joins TRBV27 and TRBJ1-2; D remains ambiguous. Germline CDR1 MNHEY, CDR2 SMNVEV (reference sequence). The V gene lost 6 bases and the J gene lost 4 bases, with 12 bases spanning the gap. This CDR3 region has 13 residues.

The chain employs TRBV6-1 and TRBJ1-5; D may be TRBD1 (5 bases). V lost 7 bases and J lost 0, with 10 bases in between. Germline loops: CDR1 MNHNS, CDR2 SASEGT. This CDR3 contains 14 residues. The CDR3 protein is CASTGHYSNQPQHF. In DNA, the CDR3 is TGTGCCAGCACCGGACATTATAGCAATCAGCCCCAGCATTTT.

In this sample, this clone turned up a few times. The chain recombines TRBV5-6 with TRBJ1-2; 8 bases are a match to TRBD1. V shed 4 bases, J shed 8 bases, and the junction held 7 bases outside the gene matches. Germline values: CDR1 SGHDT, CDR2 YYEEEE. The length of the CDR3 is 13 residues. This CDR3 reads CASSPGSGGGYTF. The CDR3 nucleotides read TGTGCCAGCAGCCCTGGATCAGGGGGCGGCTACACCTTC.

The chain joins TRBV9 to TRBJ1-6; D is uncertain. Germline assignment: CDR1 SGDLS and CDR2 YYNGEE. The germline V and J ends were trimmed by 3 bases and 0 bases, with 10 bases remaining between them. The CDR3 is made up of 16 amino acids. The CDR3 coding sequence is TGTGCCAGCAGCGCTAGGAAGAGCTCCTATAATTCACCCCTCCACTTT. The encoded protein is CASSARKSSYNSPLHF. The whole variable domain, filled in from reference TRBV9 and TRBJ1-6, reads DSGVTQTPKHLITATGQRVTLRCSPRSGDLSVYWYQQSLDQGLQFLIQYYNGEERAKGNILERFSAQQFPDLHSELNLSSLELGDSALYFCASSARKSSYNSPLHFGNGTRLTVT.

This chain connects TRBV6-1 to TRBJ1-5; 8 nucleotides agree with TRBD1. From germline, CDR1 is MNHNS and CDR2 SASEGT. The CDR3 consists of 18 residues. The junction had 11 bases not matched to a gene; V was cut back by 4 bases and J by 0 bases. CDR3 loop: CASSVPGGSSYSNQPQHF. The CDR3 DNA reads TGTGCCAGCAGTGTCCCAGGGGGCTCCTCATATAGCAATCAGCCCCAGCATTTT.

V and J are TRBV11-2 and TRBJ1-2, with TRBD1 identical over 12 bases. Germline-derived CDR1 and CDR2 are SGHAT and FQNNGV. This CDR3 has 14 residues. The V gene end was trimmed by 4 bases and the J gene end by 8 bases; junction bases not matched to a gene: 5. Here the CDR3 reads CASSSRDRGRGYTF. The CDR3 DNA follows: TGTGCCAGCAGCTCCCGGGACAGGGGGCGAGGCTACACCTTC. The variable domain in full, with the rest retrieved from reference TRBV11-2 and TRBJ1-2, is EAGVAQSPRYKIIEKRQSVAFWCNPISGHATLYWYQQILGQGPKLLIQFQNNGVVDDSQLPKDRFSAERLKGVDSTLKIQPAKLEDSAVYLCASSSRDRGRGYTFGSGTRLTVV.

The chain couples TRBV28 to TRBJ1-4; D not certain. The CDR3 loop spans 12 amino acids. With 5 bases removed from V and 8 bases from J, the gap between germline ends came to 9 bases. Germline lookup yields CDR1 MDHEN and CDR2 SYDVKM. In DNA form, the CDR3 reads TGTGCCAGCAGTCTCGGACCCGAAAAACTGTTTTTT. It translates to CASSLGPEKLFF.

The chain carries TRBV30 and TRBJ2-1, with 8 bases lining up with TRBD1. Germline V gene data show CDR1 as GTSNPN and CDR2 as SVGIG (reference sequence). After removal of 0 bases from V and 7 bases from J, the junction contained 5 bases not matched to a gene. This CDR3 comprises 14 residues. The CDR3 here is CAWSVGQGKNEQFF. The CDR3 DNA follows: TGTGCCTGGAGTGTCGGACAGGGAAAAAATGAGCAGTTCTTC. Full variable domain (rest looked up from reference TRBV30 and TRBJ2-1): SQTIHQWPATLVQPVGSPLSLECTVEGTSNPNLYWYRQAAGRGLQLLFYSVGIGQISSEVPQNLSASRPQDRQFILSSKKLLLSDSGFYLCAWSVGQGKNEQFFGPGTRLTVL.

V usage is TRBV7-9 and J usage is TRBJ2-7; 7 positions match TRBD2. V shed 3 bases, J shed 3 bases, and the junction held 11 bases outside the gene matches. CDR1 is SEHNR, CDR2 FQNEAQ, per germline (reference sequence). The CDR3 contains 16 residues. The CDR3 DNA sequence: TGTGCCAGCAGCTTTGGGGGGGTTCGTGCCAGCTACGAGCAGTACTTC. It yields the protein CASSFGGVRASYEQYF.